The entry below describes one T cell receptor (beta chain). Healthy donors formed controls matched for age and sex. Random hexamers were used to reverse transcribe an amount of about 0.5 to 1 ug RNA. One entry per CDR3 protein, called by TCRdb with MiXCR from the immunoSEQ multiplex PCR reads. The sample includes roughly 200,000 distinct CDR3 sequences, 85% to 95% seen only once; the top ten take 0.1%. This entry belongs to a study of CD8 T cells in Susac syndrome. The trim removed 3 bases at V and 4 bases at J, leaving 6 bases unmatched. Germline loops: CDR1 KGHSH, CDR2 LQKENI. The CDR3 has 16 residues.

The TCR originated in a human donor in good health. The sequencing input was CD4+ T cells from PBMCs. The chain couples TRBV18 to TRBJ2-1, with 10 bases fitting TRBD2. The CDR3, as DNA: TGTGCCAGCTCACCGCTTGGGACTAGCGATTACAATGAGCAGTTCTTC. Translated, it gives CASSPLGTSDYNEQFF.